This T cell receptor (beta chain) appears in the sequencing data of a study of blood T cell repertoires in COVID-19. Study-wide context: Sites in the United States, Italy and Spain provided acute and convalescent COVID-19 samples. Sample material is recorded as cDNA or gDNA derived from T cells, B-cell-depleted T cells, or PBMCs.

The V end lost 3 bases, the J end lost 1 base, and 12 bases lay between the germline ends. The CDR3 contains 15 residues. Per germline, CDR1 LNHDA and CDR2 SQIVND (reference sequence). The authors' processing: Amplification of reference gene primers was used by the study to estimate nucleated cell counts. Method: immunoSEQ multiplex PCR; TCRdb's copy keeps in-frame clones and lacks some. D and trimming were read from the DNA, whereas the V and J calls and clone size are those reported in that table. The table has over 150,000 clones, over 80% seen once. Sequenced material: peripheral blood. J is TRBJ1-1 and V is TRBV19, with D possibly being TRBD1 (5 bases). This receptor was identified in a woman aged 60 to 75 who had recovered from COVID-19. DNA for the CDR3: TGTGCCAGTAGTATGCTTAGGGGCTGGAACACTGAAGCTTTCTTT. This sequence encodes CASSMLRGWNTEAFF. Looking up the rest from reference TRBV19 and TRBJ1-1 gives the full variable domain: DGGITQSPKYLFRKEGQNVTLSCEQNLNHDAMYWYRQDPGQGLRLIYYSQIVNDFQKGDIAEGYSVSREKKESFPLTVTSAQKNPTAFYLCASSMLRGWNTEAFFGQGTRLTVV.